These 5 T cell receptor beta chains were sequenced from one sample in a study of cytomegalovirus exposure and HLA in healthy donors. The PCR employed 60 Vbeta primers together with 13 Jbeta primers. Libraries were prepared by immunoSEQ multiplex PCR; TCRdb keeps only in-frame clonotypes and omits some of them. The sample comprises 210,000 or so clones, 75% to 90% of which are singletons, and 1% rests with the top ten. Sample: PBMCs. Receptor source: a woman between 18 and 30 years old in good health and CMV-seronegative.

The chain employs TRBV5-1 and TRBJ1-2; D may be TRBD1 (6 bases). CDR1 is SGHRS and CDR2 is YFSETQ in the germline V gene. The ends were cut back, 4 bases at V and 0 bases at J, with 16 bases in the middle. CDR3 length: 16 residues. CDR3 in amino acids: CASSPQTGTANYGYTF. DNA of the CDR3: TGCGCCAGCAGCCCACAGACAGGTACAGCTAACTATGGCTACACCTTC.

V is TRBV7-2 and J is TRBJ2-7, with a tentative D call TRBD2 (6 bases). From germline, CDR1 is SGHTA and CDR2 FQGNSA. This CDR3 region has 15 residues. Trimming took 3 bases from V and 5 from J, leaving 17 bases between them. In DNA, the CDR3 is TGTGCCAGCAGCTTCATCCCGGGGGAAATCCACGAGCAGTACTTC. Protein product: CASSFIPGEIHEQYF.

The chain combines TRBV6-5 with TRBJ2-7, with TRBD2 identical over 9 bases. Germline V lookup: CDR1 MNHEY, CDR2 SVGAGI. V trimming: 4 bases; J trimming: 6 bases; junction bases outside the gene matches: 4. CDR3 size: 13 residues. The CDR3, as DNA: TGTGCCAGCAGTTCCCTAGCGGGATCCGAGCAGTACTTC. It specifies CASSSLAGSEQYF.

This rearrangement joins TRBV30 to TRBJ2-1; possible D gene TRBD2, 5 bases. The CDR3 runs 15 residues. Trimming took off 2 bases at V and 4 bases at J, with 15 bases between the two ends. CDR1 GTSNPN and CDR2 SVGIG come from the germline V gene (reference sequence). The CDR3, as DNA: TGTGCCTGGAGTCTACACACGGGGTATTACAATGAGCAGTTCTTC. It is translated as CAWSLHTGYYNEQFF.

This clone was counted a single time. The CDR3 nucleotides are TGCGCCAGCAGCCAAGAGTTTGGGCGGGGGGGCACTGAAGCTTTCTTT. Protein: CASSQEFGRGGTEAFF. The V call is TRBV4-3, the J call TRBJ1-1, with D possibly being TRBD1 (5 bases). CDR1 and CDR2 from the germline V gene are LGHNA and YSLEER. The CDR3 is 16 amino acids. Trimming removed 0 bases at V and 4 bases at J, with 15 bases between.